These 16 T cell receptor beta chains originate from one sample sequenced in a study of CD8+ T cells in alopecia areata. Sequencing used cDNA as its template, made by extracting RNA and reverse transcribing it. Here immunoSEQ multiplex PCR was the method, and the copy in TCRdb shows in-frame clones only, minus some. The sample records about 97,000 clones, 41% being singletons. Sequencing was performed on CD4+ T cells sorted from blood. The receptor source for this set is a human donor with alopecia areata.

This clone was recorded a few times. The chain uses TRBV2 and TRBJ2-3, with D hard to call. This CDR3 comprises 14 residues. Germline values: CDR1 SNHLY, CDR2 FYNNEI. V was trimmed by 8 bases and J by 1 base, leaving 13 bases between them. CDR3 nucleotides: TGTGCCAGCGCGACCCCTTCGGGCACAGATACGCAGTATTTT. It specifies CASATPSGTDTQYF.

In DNA form, the CDR3 reads TGCGCCAGCAGCTTGCCGTTTGTAAACCCAACTGAAGCTTTCTTT. Its translation is CASSLPFVNPTEAFF. The chain carries TRBV5-1 and TRBJ1-1; D is ambiguous. V was clipped by 1 base and J by 5 bases, with 15 bases between them. The CDR3 contains 15 residues. Germline CDR1 reads SGHRS; CDR2 reads YFSETQ.

This chain links TRBV28 with TRBJ2-1, with D possibly matching TRBD1 (5 bases). Deletions cut 7 bases from V and 0 bases from J, with 10 bases between. The CDR3 is made up of 14 amino acids. CDR1 is MDHEN and CDR2 is SYDVKM in the germline V gene. CDR3 in DNA: TGTGCCAGCAAAGGGGCGAGCTCCTACAATGAGCAGTTCTTC. The encoded protein is CASKGASSYNEQFF.

The sample holds one count of this clone. The genes are TRBV30 and TRBJ1-5; D is perhaps TRBD1 (6 bases). Looked up from germline, CDR1 is GTSNPN and CDR2 is SVGIG (reference sequence). V was shortened by 4 bases and J by 4 bases, with 14 bases between the two germline ends. This CDR3 region has 14 residues. The CDR3 sequence is CAWNGWGQNQPQHF. CDR3 coding DNA: TGTGCCTGGAATGGTTGGGGGCAGAATCAGCCCCAGCATTTT.

CDR3 amino acids: CASSPRTGSYEQYF. The CDR3 DNA follows: TGTGCCAGCAGTCCCCGGACAGGGTCTTACGAGCAGTACTTC. This rearrangement joins TRBV27 to TRBJ2-7; 8 positions agree with TRBD1. Germline lookup yields CDR1 MNHEY and CDR2 SMNVEV (reference sequence). CDR3 size: 14 residues. With 5 bases clipped from V and 4 bases from J, the junction kept 7 bases outside the gene matches.

In this sample, this clone turned up a few times. For the CDR3, the DNA is TGTGCCAGCACCTTTCGGACAGGGGGTTTCGAGGAGCAGTACTTC. It encodes CASTFRTGGFEEQYF. This chain uses TRBV28 with TRBJ2-7, with 10 bases matching TRBD1. J was trimmed by 7 bases and V by 7 bases; bases with no gene match: 13. The CDR3 length is 15 residues. Germline loops: CDR1 MDHEN, CDR2 SYDVKM.

The V call is TRBV30, the J call TRBJ2-1; D gene uncertain. The V gene lost 0 bases and the J gene lost 3 bases, with 15 bases spanning the gap. The CDR3 runs to 16 residues. The germline CDR1 and CDR2 sequences are GTSNPN and SVGIG (reference sequence). For the CDR3, the DNA is TGTGCCTGGAGTGTATCTGGCAGTGGTGGCTACAATGAGCAGTTCTTC. It codes for CAWSVSGSGGYNEQFF.

The chain couples TRBV7-9 to TRBJ2-5; the D is unclear. The ends were cut back, 1 base at V and 4 bases at J, with 7 bases in the middle. In germline, CDR1 is SEHNR, CDR2 FQNEAQ (reference sequence). This CDR3 comprises 13 residues. The CDR3 nucleotides are TGTGCCAGCAGCTTAGTAGGGTCAGAGACCCAGTACTTC. Its translation: CASSLVGSETQYF.

This clone was counted once. The chain has TRBV5-1 and TRBJ2-5, with D hard to call. V was trimmed by 5 bases and J by 5 bases, leaving 7 bases between them. CDR1 and CDR2 (germline): SGHRS, YFSETQ. The length of the CDR3 is 11 residues. CDR3 in DNA: TGCGCCAGCAGTGTGATGGAGACCCAGTACTTC. Encoded protein: CASSVMETQYF. Full variable domain (remainder filled in from reference TRBV5-1 and TRBJ2-5): KAGVTQTPRYLIKTRGQQVTLSCSPISGHRSVSWYQQTPGQGLQFLFEYFSETQRNKGNFPGRFSGRQFSNSRSEMNVSTLELGDSALYLCASSVMETQYFGPGTRLLVL.

This clone was seen only a few times. CDR3 loop: CASSLGGQGNDRFF. The CDR3 DNA reads as TGCGCCAGCAGCTTGGGGGGACAGGGGAACGATCGGTTCTTC. The genes are TRBV5-1 and TRBJ2-1; TRBD1 matches 10 bases. CDR1 and CDR2 from the germline V gene are SGHRS and YFSETQ. CDR3 length equals 14 residues. J was trimmed by 15 bases and V by 0 bases; bases with no gene match: 9.

The chain carries TRBV7-2 and TRBJ2-7; 7 bases align to TRBD1. The CDR3 is 13 amino acids. CDR1 is SGHTA and CDR2 is FQGNSA in the germline V gene. Trimming at V came to 1 base and at J to 6 bases, leaving 3 bases not matched to a gene. CDR3 nucleotides: TGTGCCAGCAGCTTAGACAGGGGCGGCGAGCAGTACTTC. As protein: CASSLDRGGEQYF.

In its sample, this clone was seen a few times. The chain links TRBV7-2 to TRBJ1-2; 8 bases agree with TRBD1. Germline V gene data show CDR1 as SGHTA and CDR2 as FQGNSA. This CDR3 is built from 15 residues. V shed 5 bases, J shed 6 bases, and the junction held 11 bases outside the gene matches. The CDR3 region has the DNA TGTGCCAGCAGCCTACGACAGGGGATATTTCATGGCTACACCTTC. Amino acids: CASSLRQGIFHGYTF.

This clone has just a few counts. V and J are TRBV12-5 and TRBJ1-1; a possible D gene is TRBD1 (6 bases). Trimming removed 1 base at V and 10 bases at J, with 10 bases between. The CDR3 sequence is 12 residues long. From germline, CDR1 is LGHNT and CDR2 FRNRAP. The DNA for the CDR3 is TGTGCTAGTGGTTTGGCACGGGGGGCAGCTTTCTTT. Protein product: CASGLARGAAFF.

The genes are TRBV5-1 and TRBJ2-2; D gene ambiguous. Germline values: CDR1 SGHRS, CDR2 YFSETQ. V was shortened by 2 bases and J by 7 bases, with 3 bases between the two germline ends. The CDR3 length is 11 residues. The CDR3 nucleotides are TGCGCCAGCAGCTTTGGCGGGGAGCTGTTTTTT. It encodes CASSFGGELFF.

The chain couples TRBV6-5 to TRBJ2-7, with 9 positions matching TRBD2. The CDR3 consists of 14 residues. Germline V lookup: CDR1 MNHEY, CDR2 SVGAGI. V dropped 7 bases and J dropped 7; count of bases not matched to a gene: 11. The CDR3 loop is CASKLAGGLKEQYF. In DNA form, the CDR3 reads TGTGCCAGCAAACTAGCGGGCGGACTAAAAGAGCAGTACTTC.

The CDR3 sequence is CASSSPLSGDTQYF. The CDR3 region has the DNA TGCGCCAGCAGCTCACCCCTTTCGGGCGATACGCAGTATTTT. The chain links TRBV5-1 to TRBJ2-3; D is unclear. V shed 3 bases and J shed 6 bases, with 14 bases lying between them. The CDR3 is made up of 14 amino acids. Germline-derived CDR1 and CDR2 are SGHRS and YFSETQ. Based on the CDR3 plus reference TRBV5-1 and TRBJ2-3, the full variable domain is KAGVTQTPRYLIKTRGQQVTLSCSPISGHRSVSWYQQTPGQGLQFLFEYFSETQRNKGNFPGRFSGRQFSNSRSEMNVSTLELGDSALYLCASSSPLSGDTQYFGPGTRLTVL.